This T cell receptor beta chain was sequenced during a study of shared clonotypes between healthy human individuals. Findings and limits, study-wide: Larger estimated richness was generally recorded for naive subsets relative to memory subsets.

This clone has more than one count but fewer than ten. Its antigen remains unidentified. In the study's own analysis: In the immunoSEQ data, sequences were junction-only and lacked quality scores, so filtering differed. Profiling relied on immunoSEQ multiplex PCR, and the TCRdb table lists in-frame clones only, not all of them. V, J and clone size derive from that table, while D and trimming were established from the DNA sequence. The repertoire has 1 million to 1.2 million clones, around three quarters of them found once; the top ten carry more than 0.85%. CDR1 SGHDN and CDR2 FVKESK come from the germline V gene. Trimming at V came to 1 base and at J to 4 bases, leaving 7 bases not matched to a gene. The CDR3 is 16 residues long.

The chain is built from TRBV14 and TRBJ2-7; 10 nucleotides line up with TRBD1. This TCR was sampled from a young man in good health. Some clones in this sample may be carry-over from other donors' samples. The sample was memory CD4+ T cells from PBMCs. Subset described: CD45RA-negative fraction. DNA for the CDR3: TGTGCCAGCAGCCAAGGCCGGACAGGGGGAGTTTACGAGCAGTACTTC. Translation gives CASSQGRTGGVYEQYF.